This T cell receptor (beta chain) comes out of a study of blood T cell repertoires in COVID-19. Study summary: Samples of COVID-19 (acute and convalescent) were obtained from the United States, Italy and Spain. PBMCs, B-cell-depleted T cells, or T cells provided the cDNA or gDNA that made up the material.

In the study's own analysis: The assay estimated nucleated cells by amplifying reference gene primers. Some clones are missing from TCRdb's copy, which holds only in-frame ones; the method was immunoSEQ multiplex PCR. D and trimming come from the DNA, and the V and J calls and clone size come from that table. In the table there are some 400,000 clones, 81% of which are singletons. This clone was seen a handful of times. The same CDR3 also results from other DNA sequences found in this sample. Looked up from germline, CDR1 is SNHLY and CDR2 is FYNNEI. V was clipped by 1 base and J by 1 base, with 7 bases between them. This CDR3 is 15 amino acids long.

This clonotype was obtained from a human donor with acute or convalescent COVID-19. The donor label of this sample is uncertain. The sequencing sample was made of peripheral blood. The V call is TRBV2, the J call TRBJ1-4; D unclear. The CDR3: CASSEESGTNEKLFF. DNA for the CDR3: TGTGCCAGCAGTGAAGAATCGGGAACTAATGAAAAACTGTTTTTT.